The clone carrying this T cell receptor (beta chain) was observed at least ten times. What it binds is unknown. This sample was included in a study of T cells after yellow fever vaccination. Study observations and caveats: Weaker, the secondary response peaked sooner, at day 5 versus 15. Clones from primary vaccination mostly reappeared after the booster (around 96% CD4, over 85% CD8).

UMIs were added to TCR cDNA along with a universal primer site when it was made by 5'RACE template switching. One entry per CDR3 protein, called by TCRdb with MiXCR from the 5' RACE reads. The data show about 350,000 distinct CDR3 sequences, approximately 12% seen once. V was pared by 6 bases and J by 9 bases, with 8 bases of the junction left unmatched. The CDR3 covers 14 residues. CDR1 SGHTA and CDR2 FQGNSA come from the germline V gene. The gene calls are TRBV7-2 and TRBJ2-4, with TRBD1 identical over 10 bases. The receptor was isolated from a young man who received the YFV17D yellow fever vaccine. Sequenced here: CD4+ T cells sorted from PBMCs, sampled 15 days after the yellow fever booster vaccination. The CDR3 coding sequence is TGTGCCAGCAGTTCCGACAGGGGGCAAGGCATTCAGTACTTC. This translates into CASSSDRGQGIQYF.